This T cell receptor beta chain was profiled in a study of CD8 T cells in Susac syndrome. Across the whole study: At the time their blood was drawn, patients with Susac syndrome were either therapy-naive, on corticosteroids (with some of them also receiving intravenous immunoglobulin), or on intravenous immunoglobulin alone.

J lost 5 bases, V lost 8 bases, and 9 bases had no gene match. The length of the CDR3 is 13 residues. The V gene's germline CDR1 is SGHTA and CDR2 FQGNSA. The diagnostic criteria were recently defined, and patients with Susac syndrome met them for definite or probable disease. TEMRA cells were FACS-enriched, with CD8+ and CD4+ T cells isolated negatively. A quantity of about 0.5 to 1 ug RNA underwent reverse transcription using random hexamers. Coverage of TCR beta CDR3 amplification by immunoSEQ multiplex PCR extended to 54 Vbeta and 13 Jbeta. MiXCR, run by TCRdb on the immunoSEQ multiplex PCR reads, gives a single entry per CDR3 protein. The data contain 65,000 to 100,000 distinct CDR3 sequences, 96% of them singletons.

This chain connects TRBV7-2 to TRBJ2-7; 7 bases align to TRBD1. Sequencing was performed on CD8+ T cells from PBMCs. This receptor was obtained from a human donor with Susac syndrome. This CDR3 reads CASGRTGSHEQYV. In DNA, the CDR3 is TGTGCCAGCGGACGGACAGGTTCCCACGAGCAGTACGTC.